Shown below are 25 T cell receptor beta chains from a single sample sequenced in a study of T cells in Graves' hyperthyroidism and ophthalmopathy. Amplified TCR beta CDR3 regions derived from RNA transcripts. The HTBI set primed first-round TCR CDR3 RT-PCR. TCRdb reprocessed the multiplex PCR reads via MiXCR and lists one record per CDR3 protein. The sample holds fewer than 600,000 distinct CDR3 sequences; around 13% are singletons and the top ten take approximately 13%. The sequenced material came from blood. These receptors all stem from a woman aged 40 to 49 with Graves' hyperthyroidism.

This sequence joins TRBV10-3 and TRBJ2-2; D ambiguous. Trimming pared 4 bases from V and 2 bases from J, leaving 5 bases between. Germline values: CDR1 ENHRY, CDR2 SYGVKD. This CDR3 has 13 amino acids. The CDR3 DNA reads TGTGCCATCAGTGGGAACAACACCGGGGAGCTGTTTTTT. This encodes CAISGNNTGELFF.

In its sample, this clonotype was seen many times. The rearrangement joins TRBV27 to TRBJ2-1; D unresolved. Germline V gene sequence: CDR1 MNHEY, CDR2 SMNVEV (reference sequence). The CDR3 runs to 12 residues. Trimming took 3 bases from V and 9 from J, leaving 9 bases between them. CDR3 nucleotides: TGTGCCAGCAGTTTTCTCGGGTCTGAGCAGTTCTTC. Its translation: CASSFLGSEQFF.

In this sample, this clonotype turned up a few times. The rearrangement joins TRBV7-2 to TRBJ2-1, with 7 bases that match TRBD2. Trimming took 5 bases from V and 6 from J; bases not matched to a gene: 4. CDR1 is SGHTA and CDR2 is FQGNSA in the germline V gene. CDR3 length: 13 amino acids. The CDR3 sequence: CASSTGTTNEQFF. The CDR3 DNA reads TGTGCCAGCAGCACGGGGACTACCAATGAGCAGTTCTTC.

This clonotype was seen repeatedly, ten times or more. J is TRBJ1-2 and V is TRBV30; 7 positions agree with TRBD1. CDR3 length: 13 amino acids. V trimming: 3 bases; J trimming: 3 bases; junction bases outside the gene matches: 4. The V gene's germline CDR1 is GTSNPN and CDR2 SVGIG (reference sequence). The CDR3 region is CAWSGDSYYGYTF. CDR3 DNA: TGTGCCTGGAGCGGGGACAGCTACTATGGCTACACCTTC.

CDR3 DNA: TGTGCCAGCAGCCAGCTCGGTTATAATTCACCCCTCCACTTT. Encoded protein: CASSQLGYNSPLHF. The chain is built from TRBV14 and TRBJ1-6; D unclear. Germline CDR1 is SGHDN and CDR2 is FVKESK. The CDR3 extends over 14 amino acids. The V gene lost 3 bases and the J gene lost 4 bases, with 7 bases spanning the gap.

This clonotype was observed at least ten times. The chain employs TRBV6-1 and TRBJ2-3, with 9 bases that match TRBD2. CDR1 and CDR2 from the germline V gene are MNHNS and SASEGT. V was pared by 2 bases and J by 2 bases, with 5 bases of the junction left unmatched. CDR3 size: 16 residues. The CDR3 DNA follows: TGTGCCAGCAGTGAACGACTAGCGGCGTACACAGATACGCAGTATTTT. Protein product: CASSERLAAYTDTQYF.

This clonotype was seen repeatedly, ten times or more. CDR3 amino acids: CSVEESSGRETQYF. The CDR3 nucleotides read TGCAGCGTTGAGGAGTCTAGCGGGAGGGAGACCCAGTACTTC. V and J are TRBV29-1 and TRBJ2-5, with 11 nucleotides matching TRBD2. Germline V gives CDR1 SQVTM, CDR2 ANQGSEA. The CDR3 has 14 residues. The trim removed 3 bases at V and 5 bases at J, leaving 5 bases unmatched.

The chain couples TRBV4-1 to TRBJ2-1; TRBD2 might be the D (5 bases). The CDR3 has 14 amino acids. Germline V gene sequence: CDR1 MGHRA, CDR2 YSYEKL. V was cut by 3 bases and J by 8 bases, with 14 bases left in between. The CDR3 coding sequence is TGCGCCAGCAGCCACGAGGGAGTAAGTCATGAGCAGTTCTTC. Translation: CASSHEGVSHEQFF.

The table lists this clonotype with many counts. The CDR3 sequence: CASSFREQTNEKLFF. The CDR3 coding sequence is TGTGCCAGCAGTTTCAGGGAACAAACTAATGAAAAACTGTTTTTT. The chain links TRBV12-3 or TRBV12-4 to TRBJ1-4; perhaps TRBD1 as D (5 bases). This CDR3 has 15 residues. V was trimmed by 3 bases and J by 1 base, leaving 9 bases between them.

In its sample, this clonotype was seen many times. The V and J genes are TRBV6-1 and TRBJ2-1, with 7 positions matching TRBD2. The ends lost 1 base at V and 2 bases at J; junction bases unmatched: 5. The CDR3 totals 16 residues. Germline CDR1 reads MNHNS; CDR2 reads SASEGT. The CDR3 nucleotides read TGTGCCAGCAGTGAAGAGGCTAGCGGCACCTACAATGAGCAGTTCTTC. This encodes CASSEEASGTYNEQFF.

CDR3 nucleotide sequence: TGTGCCAGCAGTCACCTTGGGGGGGGCCAACAGCCCCAGCATTTT. It is translated as CASSHLGGGQQPQHF. J is TRBJ1-5 and V is TRBV6-5; TRBD1 is a possible D gene (6 bases). Per germline, CDR1 MNHEY and CDR2 SVGAGI. With 5 bases removed from V and 7 bases from J, the gap between germline ends came to 18 bases. The CDR3 has 15 residues.

This rearrangement joins TRBV4-1 to TRBJ2-7; D tentatively reads TRBD1 or TRBD2 (5 bases each). Trimming shortened V by 1 base and J by 5 bases, and 18 bases separated the two germline ends. The CDR3 is made up of 16 amino acids. Germline V gene sequence: CDR1 MGHRA, CDR2 YSYEKL. Here the CDR3 reads CASSQVPTLRDHEQYF. The CDR3 region has the DNA TGCGCCAGCAGCCAAGTCCCCACACTAAGGGACCACGAGCAGTACTTC.

This rearrangement joins TRBV2 to TRBJ2-5; TRBD1 matches at 10 bases. Germline CDR1 reads SNHLY; CDR2 reads FYNNEI. CDR3 length: 14 residues. Unmatched junction bases numbered 6, after V lost 7 bases and J lost 4 bases. The CDR3 spells CASTWDRGGETQYF. The CDR3 region has the DNA TGTGCCAGCACATGGGACAGGGGAGGAGAGACCCAGTACTTC.

This clonotype has at least ten counts. The V and J genes are TRBV12-3 or TRBV12-4 and TRBJ2-3; a possible D gene is TRBD1 (5 bases). This CDR3 has 15 amino acids. Trimming took off 2 bases at V and 2 bases at J, with 11 bases between the two ends. For the CDR3, the DNA is TGTGCCAGCAGTTTAAGGGGCAGGTACACAGATACGCAGTATTTT. This sequence encodes CASSLRGRYTDTQYF.

This clonotype was seen ten or more times. This chain uses TRBV20-1 with TRBJ2-7; possible D gene TRBD2, 5 bases. Trimming took off 3 bases at V and 4 bases at J, with 10 bases between the two ends. Looked up from germline, CDR1 is DFQATT and CDR2 is SNEGSKA (reference sequence). The CDR3 has 12 residues. The CDR3 spells CSASPSLYEQYF. In DNA form, the CDR3 reads TGCAGTGCTAGCCCTAGCTTATACGAGCAGTACTTC.

V usage is TRBV30 and J usage is TRBJ2-5; D unresolved. V lost 3 bases and J 2 bases, leaving 4 bases between the germline ends. The germline V gene has CDR1 GTSNPN and CDR2 SVGIG (reference sequence). This CDR3 is built from 11 residues. CDR3 amino acids: CAWSQQETQYF. The CDR3 DNA reads as TGTGCCTGGAGCCAGCAAGAGACCCAGTACTTC. The entire variable domain, with the rest obtained from reference TRBV30 and TRBJ2-5, is as follows: SQTIHQWPATLVQPVGSPLSLECTVEGTSNPNLYWYRQAAGRGLQLLFYSVGIGQISSEVPQNLSASRPQDRQFILSSKKLLLSDSGFYLCAWSQQETQYFGPGTRLLVL.

This clonotype occurred many times. This rearrangement joins TRBV6-1 to TRBJ1-1; the match to TRBD1 covers 8 bases. V was pared by 5 bases and J by 7 bases, with 9 bases of the junction left unmatched. Germline loops: CDR1 MNHNS, CDR2 SASEGT. The CDR3 has 14 amino acids. The CDR3, as DNA: TGTGCCAGCAGTCTCCGACAGGGGTACTTTGAAGCTTTCTTT. Protein product: CASSLRQGYFEAFF.

This clonotype was picked up many times. CDR3 bases: TGTGCCAGCAGGCCGGGACAGGGGAATCAGCCCCAGCATTTT. Its translation: CASRPGQGNQPQHF. V gene TRBV6-1 combines with J gene TRBJ1-5; 10 nucleotides line up with TRBD1. J lost 4 bases, V lost 6 bases, and 3 bases had no gene match. The CDR3 contains 14 residues. Germline V lookup: CDR1 MNHNS, CDR2 SASEGT.

This clonotype was observed a few times. The chain is built from TRBV4-1 and TRBJ2-3; D is perhaps TRBD2 (6 bases). V was trimmed by 0 bases and J by 4 bases, leaving 14 bases between them. The V gene's germline CDR1 is MGHRA and CDR2 YSYEKL. The CDR3 contains 16 residues. As DNA, the CDR3 is TGCGCCAGCAGCCAAGATGGGTTGGGGGAGGCAGATACGCAGTATTTT. Its protein is CASSQDGLGEADTQYF.

This clonotype was counted ten times or more. The genes are TRBV5-1 and TRBJ2-7; the D gene is possibly TRBD2 (5 bases). The CDR3 loop spans 15 amino acids. The V end was cut by 2 bases, the J end by 2 bases, with 14 bases between. The V gene's germline CDR1 is SGHRS and CDR2 YFSETQ. Here the CDR3 DNA reads TGCGCCAGCAGCTTCGACTGGGCGGGTACCTACGAGCAGTACTTC. Amino acids: CASSFDWAGTYEQYF.

V is TRBV9 and J is TRBJ1-6; tentative D call: TRBD1 (5 bases). Trimming removed 0 bases from V and 5 bases from J, with 6 bases in between. The germline V gene encodes CDR1 SGDLS and CDR2 YYNGEE. The CDR3 loop spans 14 amino acids. Written as DNA, the CDR3 is TGTGCCAGCAGCGTAGTGGACAATAATTCACCCCTCCACTTT. Its protein product is CASSVVDNNSPLHF.

Many counts were recorded for this clonotype. The chain uses TRBV20-1 and TRBJ2-4; TRBD1 aligns across 9 bases. Germline values: CDR1 DFQATT, CDR2 SNEGSKA (reference sequence). CDR3 length: 14 residues. V shed 3 bases and J 8 bases; nucleotides not matched to a gene: 8. CDR3 in amino acids: CSARVGTGSYIQYF. CDR3 DNA: TGCAGTGCTAGGGTCGGGACAGGGAGTTACATTCAGTACTTC.

This clonotype has more than one count but fewer than ten. The chain couples TRBV7-9 to TRBJ2-2; D may be TRBD2 (5 bases). V lost 3 bases, J lost 4 bases, and 21 bases lay in between. The CDR3 totals 18 residues. The germline gives CDR1 SEHNR, CDR2 FQNEAQ (reference sequence). The CDR3: CASSFPWEPAPRTGELFF. The CDR3 DNA is TGTGCCAGCAGCTTCCCATGGGAGCCGGCACCACGCACCGGGGAGCTGTTTTTT.

To note about this clonotype: A read error may produce the germline difference seen at one junction end. The chain combines TRBV7-7 with TRBJ2-2, with D possibly matching TRBD1 (6 bases). Germline V gene lookup returns CDR1 SSHAT and CDR2 FNYEAQ (reference sequence). The CDR3 consists of 16 residues. CDR3 protein: CASSWGSRGNTGELFF. The CDR3 DNA reads TGTGCTAGCAGCTGGGGGTCCAGGGGGAACACCGGGGAGCTGTTTTTT.

Worth noting for this clonotype: A much larger clonotype is one base distant, so this may be a read error. This chain links TRBV6-1 with TRBJ1-1; no firm D call. V lost 6 bases and J lost 1, with 6 bases in between. The CDR3 is 12 residues long. Germline V gives CDR1 MNHNS, CDR2 SASEGT. CDR3 loop: CASSRANTEAFF. The CDR3 region has the DNA TGTGCCAGCAGCCGGGCGAACACTGAAGCTTTCTTT.